The 27 T cell receptor beta chains below come from one sample, sequenced in a study of blood T cell repertoires in COVID-19. Profiling relied on immunoSEQ multiplex PCR, and the TCRdb table lists in-frame clones only, not all of them. The table has around 200,000 clones, approximately 80% seen once. The sample comprised PBMCs or T cells enriched from blood (not recorded which). The receptors derive from a man between 35 and 55 years old who had recovered from COVID-19.

V and J are TRBV7-7 and TRBJ2-5; 9 positions match TRBD2. Germline V gene lookup returns CDR1 SSHAT and CDR2 FNYEAQ (reference sequence). The trim removed 5 bases at V and 5 bases at J, leaving 9 bases unmatched. There are 15 residues in the CDR3. CDR3 region: CASSTVAGAGETQYF. Here the CDR3 DNA reads TGTGCCAGCAGCACCGTAGCGGGAGCGGGGGAGACCCAGTACTTC.

This chain joins TRBV10-2 and TRBJ1-6, with 7 positions matching TRBD1. The CDR3 is made up of 13 amino acids. The junction had 8 bases not matched to a gene; V was cut back by 8 bases and J by 10 bases. Germline V CDR1 and CDR2: WSHSY, SAAADI. CDR3 sequence: CASSDREWSPLHF. DNA for the CDR3: TGCGCCAGCTCCGACAGGGAATGGTCACCCCTCCACTTT.

This clone came up once. This chain joins TRBV9 and TRBJ2-1; 8 nucleotides line up with TRBD2. Germline trimming cut 4 bases from V and 8 bases from J; bases unmatched to any gene: 8. Germline CDR1 reads SGDLS; CDR2 reads YYNGEE. The CDR3 spans 14 residues. CDR3 sequence (DNA): TGTGCCAGCAGCTCCAGCGGGAGAGGCGATGAGCAGTTCTTC. Its translation: CASSSSGRGDEQFF.

The chain employs TRBV5-4 and TRBJ2-7, with a tentative D call TRBD2 (7 bases). Germline lookup yields CDR1 SGHNT and CDR2 YYREEE (reference sequence). The CDR3 spans 16 residues. V shed 4 bases and J shed 2 bases, with 19 bases lying between them. The CDR3 loop reads CASSQGGGDPTYEQYF. The CDR3 DNA is TGTGCCAGCAGCCAAGGGGGGGGTGACCCGACCTACGAGCAGTACTTC.

This clone occurred once. V gene TRBV3-1 (or the pseudogene TRBV3-2) combines with J gene TRBJ1-2, with TRBD1 identical over 8 bases. This CDR3 is built from 13 residues. CDR1 is LGHDT, CDR2 YNNKEL, per germline (reference sequence). V lost 2 bases and J lost 8; bases outside the gene matches: 4. CDR3 nucleotides: TGTGCCAGCAGCCAACAGGGGGCGCAGGGCTACACCTTC. Amino acid sequence: CASSQQGAQGYTF.

The chain recombines TRBV19 with TRBJ2-3, with TRBD1 matching over 7 bases. CDR1 is LNHDA, CDR2 SQIVND, per germline (reference sequence). J gave up 6 bases and V 3 bases, and 6 bases lay outside the gene matches. The CDR3 has 14 residues. The CDR3 reads CASSIQGVSDTQYF. The CDR3 nucleotides are TGTGCCAGTAGTATTCAGGGGGTTTCTGATACGCAGTATTTT.

In its sample, this clone was seen once. J is TRBJ1-2 and V is TRBV30; 8 bases fit TRBD1. V shed 0 bases, J shed 8 bases, and the junction held 5 bases outside the gene matches. Germline CDR1 and CDR2: GTSNPN and SVGIG (reference sequence). The CDR3 sequence is 13 residues long. CDR3 nucleotides: TGTGCCTGGAGTGTACTCGGGACAGGCGGCTACACCTTC. It translates to CAWSVLGTGGYTF.

This clone was seen only once. The chain links TRBV2 to TRBJ2-1; tentative D call: TRBD1 (5 bases). Trimming removed 4 bases from V and 6 bases from J, with 13 bases in between. CDR1 and CDR2 (germline): SNHLY, FYNNEI. The CDR3 extends over 14 amino acids. In nucleotides, the CDR3 is TGTGCCAGCAGTGGAAGCCAGGGCGGCAATGAGCAGTTCTTC. Amino acids: CASSGSQGGNEQFF.

The chain couples TRBV5-1 to TRBJ2-1; TRBD2 agrees at 11 bases. The CDR3 has 15 amino acids. Trimming cost V 5 bases and J 5 bases; bases outside gene matches: 6. CDR1 SGHRS and CDR2 YFSETQ come from the germline V gene. CDR3 loop: CASRHLAGGNNEQFF. DNA of the CDR3: TGCGCCAGCAGACACCTAGCGGGAGGTAACAATGAGCAGTTCTTC.

The chain couples TRBV6-5 to TRBJ1-2; 8 positions agree with TRBD1. This CDR3 comprises 13 residues. Germline CDR1 reads MNHEY; CDR2 reads SVGAGI. V gave up 6 bases and J gave up 7 bases; unmatched junction bases: 7. The CDR3 spells CASRPQGASGYTF. In DNA, the CDR3 is TGTGCCAGCAGGCCGCAGGGGGCCTCTGGCTACACCTTC.

This chain connects TRBV18 to TRBJ1-5, with a weak D call TRBD1 (5 bases). In germline, CDR1 is KGHSH, CDR2 LQKENI. This CDR3 spans 15 amino acids. V lost 3 bases to trimming and J lost 5 bases, with 14 bases between them. CDR3 DNA sequence: TGTGCCAGCTCACCCTTTGGCAGGGAGGATCAGCCCCAGCATTTT. It yields the protein CASSPFGREDQPQHF.

This clone was observed a few times. This sequence joins TRBV4-2 and TRBJ1-1; the D is unclear. This CDR3 spans 13 amino acids. V was clipped by 4 bases and J by 2 bases, with 8 bases between them. CDR1 is LGHNA, CDR2 YNFKEQ, per germline. The CDR3 sequence: CASSRALNTEAFF. In DNA, the CDR3 is TGTGCCAGCAGCCGAGCTCTTAACACTGAAGCTTTCTTT.

This clone was recorded once. The chain couples TRBV19 to TRBJ2-7, with D unresolved. CDR3 length: 12 amino acids. V was trimmed by 4 bases and J by 3 bases, leaving 7 bases between them. Germline V CDR1 and CDR2: LNHDA, SQIVND (reference sequence). CDR3 sequence reads: CASSKTHYEQYF. The CDR3 region has the DNA TGTGCCAGTAGTAAGACACACTACGAGCAGTACTTC.

The chain recombines TRBV30 with TRBJ2-3; a weak D match, TRBD2 (7 bases). From germline, CDR1 is GTSNPN and CDR2 SVGIG (reference sequence). There are 16 residues in the CDR3. The CDR3 sequence is CAAGASGDRATDTQYF. As DNA, the CDR3 is TGTGCTGCGGGGGCTAGCGGAGACCGGGCGACAGATACGCAGTATTTT.

J is TRBJ2-2 and V is TRBV5-4; D is perhaps TRBD2 (7 bases). The V gene lost 2 bases and the J gene lost 7 bases, with 15 bases spanning the gap. Germline V gene lookup returns CDR1 SGHNT and CDR2 YYREEE (reference sequence). The CDR3 length is 15 residues. CDR3 region: CASSFGGLGIGELFF. CDR3 nucleotide sequence: TGTGCCAGCAGCTTCGGGGGGCTAGGGATCGGGGAGCTGTTTTTT.

The V call is TRBV5-1, the J call TRBJ2-6, with D unclear. V lost 4 bases and J 0 bases, leaving 11 bases between the germline ends. The CDR3 runs 16 residues. Germline CDR1 SGHRS, CDR2 YFSETQ. The CDR3 DNA follows: TGCGCCAGCAGCCGAGCACGTGACTCTGGGGCCAACGTCCTGACTTTC. Its translation is CASSRARDSGANVLTF.

V usage is TRBV24-1 and J usage is TRBJ2-5; D is uncertain. There are 14 residues in the CDR3. Germline-derived CDR1 and CDR2 are KGHDR and SFDVKD. Trimming removed 4 bases from V and 1 base from J, with 9 bases in between. The CDR3 is CATSDPAGQETQYF. As DNA, the CDR3 is TGTGCCACCAGTGACCCCGCAGGCCAAGAGACCCAGTACTTC.

There are a few counts of this clone. The rearrangement uses TRBV28 and TRBJ1-2; D perhaps matches TRBD1 (6 bases). The CDR3 consists of 16 residues. With 3 bases removed from V and 2 bases from J, the gap between germline ends came to 16 bases. CDR1 is MDHEN and CDR2 is SYDVKM in the germline V gene. Written as DNA, the CDR3 is TGTGCCAGCAGTTTCCCCCCTGAACAGGGCAACTATGGCTACACCTTC. Its translation is CASSFPPEQGNYGYTF.

V is TRBV7-3 and J is TRBJ2-3; 7 bases are shared with TRBD2. The junction had 15 bases not matched to a gene; V was cut back by 5 bases and J by 4 bases. Germline V CDR1 and CDR2: SGHTA, FQGTGA. This CDR3 spans 17 amino acids. The CDR3: CASSPRGQAGAADTQYF. The CDR3 bases are TGTGCCAGCAGCCCCAGAGGCCAGGCGGGAGCGGCAGATACGCAGTATTTT.

The CDR3 spells CASSGLVHQNIQYF. The CDR3 nucleotides read TGTGCCAGCAGTGGGTTAGTCCACCAAAACATTCAGTACTTC. The V gene is TRBV2, the J gene TRBJ2-4; no definite D call. V shed 4 bases and J shed 5 bases, with 12 bases lying between them. The CDR3 covers 14 residues. Germline V gene data show CDR1 as SNHLY and CDR2 as FYNNEI.

The chain couples TRBV30 to TRBJ1-5; D not certain. The CDR3 has 14 amino acids. V dropped 0 bases and J dropped 2 bases, with 8 bases sitting between them. Per the germline V gene, CDR1 is GTSNPN and CDR2 is SVGIG (reference sequence). CDR3 coding DNA: TGTGCCTGGAGTGTAACACACCGCAATCAGCCCCAGCATTTT. Translation: CAWSVTHRNQPQHF.

CDR3 loop: CASSLTSGSEGETQYF. The DNA of the CDR3 is TGCGCCAGCAGCTTGACTAGCGGGAGCGAGGGGGAGACCCAGTACTTC. The gene calls are TRBV5-1 and TRBJ2-5; 11 bases are a match to TRBD2. The CDR3 contains 16 residues. V trimming: 1 base; J trimming: 5 bases; junction bases outside the gene matches: 7. The germline CDR1 and CDR2 sequences are SGHRS and YFSETQ.

The genes are TRBV25-1 and TRBJ2-1, with 7 bases lining up with TRBD2. V shed 3 bases, J shed 0 bases, and the junction held 8 bases outside the gene matches. CDR3 length: 17 amino acids. Germline CDR1 MGHDK, CDR2 SYGVNS. CDR3 residues: CASSDSAGVSSYNEQFF. The CDR3 nucleotides are TGTGCCAGCAGTGACTCTGCGGGGGTAAGCTCCTACAATGAGCAGTTCTTC.

J is TRBJ1-4 and V is TRBV7-2; D might be TRBD1 (5 bases). This CDR3 contains 13 residues. Germline values: CDR1 SGHTA, CDR2 FQGNSA. V gave up 5 bases and J gave up 11 bases, with 15 bases separating them. CDR3 region: CASSLGAFGKLFF. CDR3 in DNA: TGTGCCAGCAGCCTAGGGGCGTTTGGGAAACTGTTTTTT.

This clone was seen a few times. This sequence joins TRBV28 and TRBJ1-1; 8 nucleotides agree with TRBD1. This CDR3 has 16 residues. V dropped 5 bases and J dropped 0; count of bases not matched to a gene: 8. Germline-derived CDR1 and CDR2 are MDHEN and SYDVKM. The DNA of the CDR3 is TGTGCCAGCAGTAACTACAGGGGGTCAATGAACACTGAAGCTTTCTTT. Protein product: CASSNYRGSMNTEAFF.

The V gene is TRBV18, the J gene TRBJ1-6; D is unclear. This CDR3 has 15 amino acids. Germline V lookup: CDR1 KGHSH, CDR2 LQKENI. Trimming stripped 3 bases from V and 7 bases from J, with 13 bases between. DNA for the CDR3: TGTGCCAGCTCACCTCCGGGTATAGTGAATTCACCCCTCCACTTT. Protein product: CASSPPGIVNSPLHF.

The CDR3 coding sequence is TGTGCCTGGAGAGAGACGGCGGCTCAGCCCCAGCATTTT. It encodes CAWRETAAQPQHF. The V gene is TRBV30, the J gene TRBJ1-5; D gene unclear. The length of the CDR3 is 13 residues. Germline V lookup: CDR1 GTSNPN, CDR2 SVGIG (reference sequence). V shed 3 bases and J shed 6 bases, with 12 bases lying between them.